These 16 T cell receptor beta chains came from one sample sequenced in a study of cytomegalovirus exposure and HLA in healthy donors. 13 Jbeta primers and 60 Vbeta primers were used for the PCR. Assay: immunoSEQ multiplex PCR; the TCRdb copy retains only in-frame clones and omits some. The sample has approximately 100,000 clones; roughly 80% are singletons. Sequenced input: PBMCs. The receptor source for this set is a male donor in good health and CMV-seropositive.

This chain joins TRBV18 and TRBJ1-5; D remains unclear. Trimming removed 2 bases at V and 4 bases at J, with 18 bases between. The CDR3 length is 17 residues. The V gene's germline CDR1 is KGHSH and CDR2 LQKENI. The CDR3 region is CASSPVAVGVGNQPQHF. The CDR3 nucleotides are TGTGCCAGCTCACCAGTGGCCGTCGGAGTAGGTAATCAGCCCCAGCATTTT.

The J gene is TRBJ2-7, the V gene TRBV5-1; TRBD1 aligns across 9 bases. CDR3 length equals 14 residues. V was pared by 3 bases and J by 2 bases, with 3 bases of the junction left unmatched. Germline V gene data show CDR1 as SGHRS and CDR2 as YFSETQ. The CDR3 sequence is CASSSTGGTYEQYF. DNA for the CDR3: TGCGCCAGCAGCTCGACAGGGGGGACCTACGAGCAGTACTTC.

CDR3 in DNA: TGTGCCAGCAGCTTAGGGGGGCCTGGCACTGAAGCTTTCTTT. It yields the protein CASSLGGPGTEAFF. The V call is TRBV7-9, the J call TRBJ1-1, with D perhaps matching TRBD1 (6 bases). The CDR3 contains 14 residues. V gave up 1 base and J gave up 4 bases, with 10 bases separating them. Germline V lookup: CDR1 SEHNR, CDR2 FQNEAQ (reference sequence).

The chain uses TRBV7-8 and TRBJ1-2; 9 nucleotides align to TRBD1. V lost 1 base and J lost 7; bases outside the gene matches: 7. Germline V CDR1 and CDR2: SGHVS, FQNEAQ. CDR3 size: 15 residues. CDR3 region: CASSLGPGQGSGYTF. The CDR3 DNA reads as TGTGCCAGCAGCTTAGGTCCGGGACAGGGAAGTGGCTACACCTTC.

J is TRBJ1-2 and V is TRBV7-9, with 10 bases matching TRBD1. Germline lookup yields CDR1 SEHNR and CDR2 FQNEAQ (reference sequence). This CDR3 spans 15 amino acids. The V gene end was trimmed by 5 bases and the J gene end by 5 bases; junction bases not matched to a gene: 8. The CDR3 DNA sequence: TGTGCCAGCAGCATCGGACAGGGGGTACTTTATGGCTACACCTTC. Protein sequence: CASSIGQGVLYGYTF.

This chain connects TRBV19 to TRBJ1-2, with D perhaps TRBD1 (5 bases). CDR3 length equals 14 residues. The germline CDR1 and CDR2 sequences are LNHDA and SQIVND (reference sequence). Deletions cut 7 bases from V and 4 bases from J, with 16 bases between. The CDR3 reads CASISGGMRYGYTF. CDR3 nucleotides: TGTGCCAGTATTTCCGGGGGGATGCGCTATGGCTACACCTTC. Based on the CDR3 plus reference TRBV19 and TRBJ1-2, the full variable domain is DGGITQSPKYLFRKEGQNVTLSCEQNLNHDAMYWYRQDPGQGLRLIYYSQIVNDFQKGDIAEGYSVSREKKESFPLTVTSAQKNPTAFYLCASISGGMRYGYTFGSGTRLTVV.

V and J are TRBV25-1 and TRBJ1-2; TRBD1 is a possible D gene (5 bases). This CDR3 spans 14 amino acids. Germline assignment: CDR1 MGHDK and CDR2 SYGVNS. V lost 8 bases, J lost 0 bases, and 13 bases lay in between. CDR3 in amino acids: CASLDGATNYGYTF. The CDR3 nucleotides read TGTGCCAGCCTGGATGGGGCGACTAACTATGGCTACACCTTC.

The rearrangement joins TRBV12-2 to TRBJ2-7; the table's D call TRBD2 went unverified against the DNA. TRBV12-2 is reported as a pseudogene. This CDR3 spans 17 amino acids. As DNA, the CDR3 is TGTGCAAGTCGCCCCCCATACTCGGGGGATAGCTCCTACGAGCAGTACTTC. Its translation: CASRPPYSGDSSYEQYF.

There are a few counts of this clone. This rearrangement joins TRBV6-6 to TRBJ2-2; 9 nucleotides line up with TRBD2. The CDR3 is 15 amino acids. The ends lost 5 bases at V and 1 base at J; junction bases unmatched: 2. Germline CDR1 MNHNY, CDR2 SVGAGI (reference sequence). CDR3 nucleotides: TGTGCCAGCAGTAAACTAGCGGGGAACACCGGGGAGCTGTTTTTT. It yields the protein CASSKLAGNTGELFF.

This clone was seen only a few times. The chain recombines TRBV6-1 with TRBJ2-7; tentative D call: TRBD2 (6 bases). Trimming cost V 1 base and J 3 bases, with 16 bases left between them. The CDR3 spans 16 residues. Germline CDR1 MNHNS, CDR2 SASEGT. The CDR3 region is CASSEGFPGAGYEQYF. CDR3 in DNA: TGTGCCAGCAGTGAAGGGTTTCCGGGAGCGGGCTACGAGCAGTACTTC.

This clone turned up a few times. This chain uses TRBV14 with TRBJ1-2; 9 nucleotides agree with TRBD1. The ends lost 5 bases at V and 3 bases at J; junction bases unmatched: 7. The CDR3 spans 15 residues. The germline V gene encodes CDR1 SGHDN and CDR2 FVKESK. For the CDR3, the DNA is TGTGCCAGCAGCAAACCGGGACAGGGTCACTATGGCTACACCTTC. This translates into CASSKPGQGHYGYTF.

As concerns this clone: Germline and junction disagree at one end, which may indicate a read error. V usage is TRBV30 and J usage is TRBJ2-7, with D possibly being TRBD1 (6 bases). In germline, CDR1 is GTSNPN, CDR2 SVGIG (reference sequence). CDR3 length: 11 amino acids. In nucleotides, the CDR3 is TGTGCCTGGAGTGTGACGACAGGTTTACACTTC. Its protein is CAWSVTTGLHF.

The gene calls are TRBV4-2 and TRBJ2-7, with D possibly TRBD1 on 7 matching bases. Germline V lookup: CDR1 LGHNA, CDR2 YNFKEQ. The CDR3 has 15 residues. Trimming took off 0 bases at V and 2 bases at J, with 11 bases between the two ends. CDR3 protein: CASSQEQGEAYEQYF. CDR3 nucleotides: TGTGCCAGCAGCCAAGAGCAGGGGGAGGCCTACGAGCAGTACTTC.

The rearrangement links TRBV5-4 to TRBJ2-3; a possible D gene is TRBD1 (6 bases). The CDR3 extends over 14 amino acids. CDR1 SGHNT and CDR2 YYREEE come from the germline V gene (reference sequence). The V end was cut by 4 bases, the J end by 4 bases, with 13 bases between. The CDR3: CASSPDSSADTQYF. The CDR3 DNA reads as TGTGCCAGCAGCCCGGACAGCTCCGCAGATACGCAGTATTTT.

This chain uses TRBV4-2 with TRBJ1-1, with D hard to call. With 0 bases removed from V and 11 bases from J, the gap between germline ends came to 13 bases. CDR1 and CDR2 from the germline V gene are LGHNA and YNFKEQ. The CDR3 covers 13 residues. CDR3 sequence reads: CASSQDRGREAFF. The CDR3 coding sequence is TGTGCCAGCAGCCAAGATCGGGGTCGGGAGGCTTTCTTT.

Only a few counts were recorded for this clone. The V gene is TRBV5-5, the J gene TRBJ2-7; maybe TRBD2 (6 bases). The V end was cut by 5 bases, the J end by 3 bases, with 12 bases between. CDR1 is SGHKS and CDR2 is YYEKEE in the germline V gene (reference sequence). The CDR3 extends over 13 amino acids. The CDR3: CASSPGTRYEQYF. The CDR3 coding sequence is TGTGCCAGCAGTCCCGGGACTCGCTACGAGCAGTACTTC.